The 17 T cell receptor beta chains in this list originate from one sample, sequenced in a study of tumor-infiltrating lymphocytes in primary liver carcinoma. Each 20-30 mg portion of unsorted bulk tissue served as the source for co-extraction of RNA and DNA. The investigators made TCR beta cDNA from around 540 ng total RNA, using a constant-region primer. Employing slightly modified ARM-PCR, three nested multiplex PCR rounds were run, and these gave rise to the TCR beta libraries. Use of TRBV1-TRBV30 forward primers with a C-beta reverse primer characterized the first two PCR rounds, which lasted nine to eleven cycles each. In TCRdb, the multiplex PCR reads were re-called with MiXCR into one record per CDR3 protein. The table shows roughly 100,000 distinct CDR3 sequences, with 82% occurring only once. The sample taken for sequencing was liver tumor tissue from sampling region 3. This sample's subset: tumor region T3, left-lateral pole. The receptor source for this set is a man aged 35-49 years with primary liver carcinoma and hepatitis B virus infection.

J is TRBJ2-2 and V is TRBV5-6; 13 positions match TRBD2. Germline V gene sequence: CDR1 SGHDT, CDR2 YYEEEE. With V trimmed by 5 bases and J by 5 bases, 3 bases remained unmatched. The CDR3 has 15 amino acids. In DNA form, the CDR3 reads TGTGCCAGCAGTCTGACTAGCGGGAGGACCGGGGAGCTGTTTTTT. This sequence encodes CASSLTSGRTGELFF.

About this clonotype itself: The final CDR3 position lacks the conserved phenylalanine or tryptophan, pointing to a likely read error. The V and J genes are TRBV24-1 and TRBJ2-4; TRBD1 aligns across 9 bases. The CDR3 runs 16 residues. Trimming took 4 bases from V and 3 from J; bases not matched to a gene: 6. The germline CDR1 and CDR2 sequences are KGHDR and SFDVKD. The CDR3, as DNA: TGTGCCACCAGTGAGGACAGGGGCGCATACAAAAACATTCAGTACTTA. Its protein product is CATSEDRGAYKNIQYL.

The sample holds a few counts of this clonotype. This may arise from a read error, as a much more abundant clone is one base away. The gene calls are TRBV30 and TRBJ2-7, with TRBD1 matching 8 bases. Per germline, CDR1 GTSNPN and CDR2 SVGIG (reference sequence). This CDR3 region has 13 residues. CDR3 in amino acids: CVWIRTGGYEQYF. DNA of the CDR3: TGTGTCTGGATTCGTACAGGGGGATACGAGCAGTACTTC.

A remark on this clonotype: The CDR3 ends on some other residue instead of the conserved phenylalanine or tryptophan, so this is likely a read error. This chain's CDR3 is CASSSGTGWENEQFL. CDR3 in DNA: TGTGCCAGCAGTTCTGGGACAGGGTGGGAGAATGAGCAGTTCTTA. This chain links TRBV5-4 with TRBJ2-1, with 9 bases matching TRBD1. The J segment lost 7 bases and the V segment lost 5 bases, leaving 10 bases of the junction unmatched. Looked up from germline, CDR1 is SGHNT and CDR2 is YYREEE (reference sequence). This CDR3 has 15 amino acids.

About this clonotype itself: It may be a read error: a sequence one base away is much more abundant. CDR3 coding DNA: TGTGCCACCAGTGATCCATCGGGAAACAATGAGCAGTTCTTC. This gives the protein CATSDPSGNNEQFF. The chain uses TRBV24-1 and TRBJ2-1; D is perhaps TRBD2 (5 bases). The V end lost 3 bases, the J end lost 5 bases, and 10 bases lay between the germline ends. The CDR3 is 14 amino acids. The germline V gene encodes CDR1 KGHDR and CDR2 SFDVKD.

This chain joins TRBV4-1 and TRBJ2-1, with unresolved D. There are 18 residues in the CDR3. Germline V gives CDR1 MGHRA, CDR2 YSYEKL. V lost 0 bases and J lost 6, with 21 bases in between. The CDR3 region is CASSQDPQRGLTCNEQFF. Here the CDR3 DNA reads TGCGCCAGCAGCCAAGATCCCCAACGAGGTCTCACCTGCAATGAGCAGTTCTTC.

Worth noting for this clonotype: One junction end does not reproduce the germline sequence, and a read error may be involved. V is TRBV29-1 and J is TRBJ2-4; no clear D gene. Per germline, CDR1 SQVTM and CDR2 ANQGSEA. This CDR3 comprises 14 residues. CDR3 sequence (DNA): TGCAACGTTGAACCGGGCCATGCCAAAAACATTCAGTACTTC. It codes for CNVEPGHAKNIQYF.

As concerns this clonotype: A much larger clone differs by one base, so this may be a read error. CDR3 residues: CASSKRTGHLGTEAFF. The CDR3 coding sequence is TGTGCCAGCAGCAAGAGGACAGGGCACCTGGGGACTGAAGCTTTCTTT. The gene calls are TRBV21-1 and TRBJ1-1; the D segment call TRBD1 is taken from the table without a DNA check. TRBV21-1 is a recognized pseudogene. The CDR3 loop spans 16 amino acids.

This rearrangement joins TRBV4-2 to TRBJ1-4, with D perhaps TRBD1 (5 bases). The germline CDR1 and CDR2 sequences are LGHNA and YNFKEQ. Trimming pared 4 bases from V and 14 bases from J, leaving 11 bases between. The CDR3 sequence is 11 residues long. CDR3 DNA: TGTGCCAGCAGCCTAGGGGAAAGTCTGTTTTTT. Translation: CASSLGESLFF.

The rearrangement uses TRBV5-4 and TRBJ2-7; 7 bases agree with TRBD1. The CDR3 is made up of 14 amino acids. The trim removed 10 bases at V and 5 bases at J, leaving 15 bases unmatched. Germline loops: CDR1 SGHNT, CDR2 YYREEE (reference sequence). CDR3: CAGCLGTDTHEQYF. Written as DNA, the CDR3 is TGTGCCGGCTGCTTGGGGACAGACACACACGAGCAGTACTTC. The full variable domain, with the rest looked up from reference TRBV5-4 and TRBJ2-7, is ETGVTQSPTHLIKTRGQQVTLRCSSQSGHNTVSWYQQALGQGPQFIFQYYREEENGRGNFPPRFSGLQFPNYSSELNVNALELDDSALYLCAGCLGTDTHEQYFGPGTRLTVT.

Regarding this clonotype: At one end, the junction sequence differs from germline, possibly due to a read error. V gene TRBV11-2 combines with J gene TRBJ1-5; possibly TRBD1 for D (5 bases). The J call may be wrong; the DNA end is better matched by TRBJ2-3. The CDR3 sequence is 17 residues long. The germline CDR1 and CDR2 sequences are SGHAT and FQNNGV. CDR3 loop: CASSLVGVTGSNQSQYF. The CDR3 DNA follows: TGTGCCAGTAGCTTAGTAGGTGTAACAGGAAGCAATCAGTCCCAGTATTTT.

With regard to this clonotype: The junction differs from germline at one of its ends, possibly a read error. The chain has TRBV2 and TRBJ2-1, with 8 bases that match TRBD1. Germline V gene data show CDR1 as SNHLY and CDR2 as FYNNEI. The CDR3 loop spans 14 amino acids. CDR3 sequence reads: CASSLGQGSNELFF. CDR3 in DNA: TGTGCCAGCAGTCTCGGACAGGGTTCCAATGAGCTGTTCTTC.

Note on this clonotype: An end of the junction differs from the germline gene, which may be a read error. This chain joins TRBV11-2 and TRBJ2-3; D possibly matches TRBD1 or TRBD2 (5 bases each). The CDR3 totals 12 residues. The germline V gene has CDR1 SGHAT and CDR2 FQNNGV. For the CDR3, the DNA is TGTGCCAGCAGCTTCCGGGACGATAAGCAGTATTTT. Translated: CASSFRDDKQYF.

Turning to this clonotype: The junction does not match germline at one end; this may be a read error. The rearrangement links TRBV2 to TRBJ2-1, with 11 bases fitting TRBD2. This CDR3 has 15 residues. Germline CDR1 SNHLY, CDR2 FYNNEI. The CDR3, as DNA: TGTGCCAGCAGTGAAGTGGGACTAGCGGCGAGCCCCCCGGCCTTC. It specifies CASSEVGLAASPPAF.

Remarks on this clonotype: An end of the junction does not agree with germline; a read error may underlie this. DNA for the CDR3: TGTGCCAGCAGCTTTCTGACGGGAGGCTACATCTTC. Translation: CASSFLTGGYIF. The chain combines TRBV7-8 with TRBJ1-2; D not certain. Germline V gene data show CDR1 as SGHVS and CDR2 as FQNEAQ. This CDR3 comprises 12 residues.

To note about this clonotype: A much larger clone lies a single base off, so this may be a read error. The J gene is TRBJ1-6, the V gene TRBV28; D not resolved. The CDR3 loop spans 12 amino acids. Germline-derived CDR1 and CDR2 are MDHEN and SYDVKM. CDR3 region: CASSLRASPIHF. The CDR3 DNA is TGTGCCAGCAGTTTACGCGCTTCACCCATCCACTTT.

A remark on this clonotype: One end of the junction is discordant with germline, which a read error may explain. The J gene is TRBJ2-4, the V gene TRBV11-1, with 8 bases identical to TRBD2. Germline values: CDR1 SGHAT, CDR2 FQDESV (reference sequence). The CDR3 consists of 17 residues. The CDR3 loop is CASSFPGTSGTINTQYF. Written as DNA, the CDR3 is TGTGCCAGCAGCTTCCCCGGGACTAGTGGGACCATAAACACTCAGTACTTC.